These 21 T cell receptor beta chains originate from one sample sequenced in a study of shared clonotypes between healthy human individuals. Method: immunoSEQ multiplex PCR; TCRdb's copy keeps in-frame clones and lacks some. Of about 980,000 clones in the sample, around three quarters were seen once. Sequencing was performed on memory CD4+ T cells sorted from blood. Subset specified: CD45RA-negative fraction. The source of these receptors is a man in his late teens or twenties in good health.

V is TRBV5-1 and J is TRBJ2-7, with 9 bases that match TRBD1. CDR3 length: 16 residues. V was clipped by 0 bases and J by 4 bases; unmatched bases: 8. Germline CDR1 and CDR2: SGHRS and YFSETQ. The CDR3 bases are TGCGCCAGCAGCTTGGGGGGACAGGGTGGAGGGTACGAGCAGTACTTC. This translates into CASSLGGQGGGYEQYF.

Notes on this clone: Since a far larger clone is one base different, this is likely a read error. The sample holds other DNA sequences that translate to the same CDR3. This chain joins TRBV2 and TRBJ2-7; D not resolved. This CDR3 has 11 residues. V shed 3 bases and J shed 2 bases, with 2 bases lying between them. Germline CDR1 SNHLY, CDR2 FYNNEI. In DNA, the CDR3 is TGTGCCAGCAGTGACACCTACGAGCAGTACTTC. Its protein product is CASSDTYEQYF.

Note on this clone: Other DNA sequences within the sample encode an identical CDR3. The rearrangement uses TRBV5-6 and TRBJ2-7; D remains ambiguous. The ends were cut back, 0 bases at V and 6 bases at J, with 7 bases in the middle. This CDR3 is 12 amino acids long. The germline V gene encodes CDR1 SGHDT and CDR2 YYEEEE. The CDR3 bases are TGTGCCAGCAGCTTGGCAGTGGGCGAGCAGTACTTC. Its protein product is CASSLAVGEQYF.

The CDR3 reads CASTSGRMVTEAFF. DNA for the CDR3: TGTGCCAGCACCTCCGGCAGGATGGTAACTGAAGCTTTCTTT. The V call is TRBV6-6, the J call TRBJ1-1, with unresolved D. Deletions cut 7 bases from V and 5 bases from J, with 17 bases between. The CDR3 contains 14 residues. The germline CDR1 and CDR2 sequences are MNHNY and SVGAGI (reference sequence).

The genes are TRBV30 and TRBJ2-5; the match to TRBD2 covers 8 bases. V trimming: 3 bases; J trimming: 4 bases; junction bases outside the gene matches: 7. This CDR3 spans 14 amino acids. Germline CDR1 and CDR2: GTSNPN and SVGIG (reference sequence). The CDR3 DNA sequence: TGTGCCTGGAGACGAGCGGGAGCCCCAGAGACCCAGTACTTC. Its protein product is CAWRRAGAPETQYF. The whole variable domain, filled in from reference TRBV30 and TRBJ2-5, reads SQTIHQWPATLVQPVGSPLSLECTVEGTSNPNLYWYRQAAGRGLQLLFYSVGIGQISSEVPQNLSASRPQDRQFILSSKKLLLSDSGFYLCAWRRAGAPETQYFGPGTRLLVL.

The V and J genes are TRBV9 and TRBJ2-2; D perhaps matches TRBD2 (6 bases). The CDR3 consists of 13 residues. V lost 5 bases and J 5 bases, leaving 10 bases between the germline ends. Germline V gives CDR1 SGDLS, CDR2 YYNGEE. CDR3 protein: CASREGGTGELFF. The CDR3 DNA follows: TGTGCCAGCAGAGAAGGAGGGACCGGGGAGCTGTTTTTT.

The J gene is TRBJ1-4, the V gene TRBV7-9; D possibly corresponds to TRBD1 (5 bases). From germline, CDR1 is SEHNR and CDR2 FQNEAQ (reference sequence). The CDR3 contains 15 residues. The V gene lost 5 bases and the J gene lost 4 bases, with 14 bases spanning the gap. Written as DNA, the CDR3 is TGTGCCAGCAGCCTCGGGGGGGTCGATAATGAAAAACTGTTTTTT. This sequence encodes CASSLGGVDNEKLFF.

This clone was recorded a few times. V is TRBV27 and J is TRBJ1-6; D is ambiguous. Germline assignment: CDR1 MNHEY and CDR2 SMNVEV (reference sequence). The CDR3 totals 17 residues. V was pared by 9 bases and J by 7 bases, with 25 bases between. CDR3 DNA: TGTGCCAGTCTAGGAATTGGGCGGGGTTTTGGGAATTCACCCCTCCACTTT. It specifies CASLGIGRGFGNSPLHF.

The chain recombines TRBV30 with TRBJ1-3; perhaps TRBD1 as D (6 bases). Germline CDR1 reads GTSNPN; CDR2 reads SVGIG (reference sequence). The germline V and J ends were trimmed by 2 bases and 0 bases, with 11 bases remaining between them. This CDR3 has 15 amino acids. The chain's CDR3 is CAWSRQAGSGNTIYF. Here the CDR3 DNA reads TGTGCCTGGAGTCGACAGGCCGGCTCTGGAAACACCATATATTTT.

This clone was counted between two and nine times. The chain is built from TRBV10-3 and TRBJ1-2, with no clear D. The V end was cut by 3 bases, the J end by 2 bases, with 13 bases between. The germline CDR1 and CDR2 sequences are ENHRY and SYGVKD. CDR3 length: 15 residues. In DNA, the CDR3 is TGTGCCATCAGTGACTCACTTACAGTAAACTATGGCTACACCTTC. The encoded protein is CAISDSLTVNYGYTF.

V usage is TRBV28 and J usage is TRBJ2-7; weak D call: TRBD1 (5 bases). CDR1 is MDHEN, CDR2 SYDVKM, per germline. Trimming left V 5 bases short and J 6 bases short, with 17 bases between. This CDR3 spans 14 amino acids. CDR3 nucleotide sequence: TGTGCCAGCAGTCCAGGGTTTGGCATGGGCGAGCAGTACTTC. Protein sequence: CASSPGFGMGEQYF.

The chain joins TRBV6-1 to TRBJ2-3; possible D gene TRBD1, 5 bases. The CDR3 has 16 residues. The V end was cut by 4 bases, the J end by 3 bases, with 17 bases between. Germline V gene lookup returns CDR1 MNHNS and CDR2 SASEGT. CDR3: CASSVDSYKRTDTQYF. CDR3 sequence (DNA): TGTGCCAGCAGTGTAGACAGTTACAAAAGAACAGATACGCAGTATTTT.

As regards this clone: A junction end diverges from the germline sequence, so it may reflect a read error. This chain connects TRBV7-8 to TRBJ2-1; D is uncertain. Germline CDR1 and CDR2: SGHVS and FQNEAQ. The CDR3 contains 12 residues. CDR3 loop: CASSLYNLLPIF. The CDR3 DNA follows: TGTGCCAGCAGCCTCTACAACCTATTGCCGATCTTC.

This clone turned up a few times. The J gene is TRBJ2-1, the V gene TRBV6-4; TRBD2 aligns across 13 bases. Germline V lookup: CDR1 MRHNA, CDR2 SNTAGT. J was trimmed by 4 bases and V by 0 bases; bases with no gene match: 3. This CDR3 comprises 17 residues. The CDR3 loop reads CASSDSRLAGGYNEQFF. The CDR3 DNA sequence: TGTGCCAGCAGTGACTCGAGACTAGCGGGGGGTTACAATGAGCAGTTCTTC.

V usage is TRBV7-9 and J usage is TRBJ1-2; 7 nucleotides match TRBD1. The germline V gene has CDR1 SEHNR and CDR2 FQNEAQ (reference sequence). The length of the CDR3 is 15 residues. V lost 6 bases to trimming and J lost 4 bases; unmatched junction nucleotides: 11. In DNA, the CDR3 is TGTGCCAGCAGTAGGGACAGTCAAGGGGGCTATGGCTACACCTTC. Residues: CASSRDSQGGYGYTF.

As DNA, the CDR3 is TGTGCCAGCACCTCAAAAAAGAGGCCTTACAATGAGCAGTTCTTC. It translates to CASTSKKRPYNEQFF. The chain recombines TRBV6-5 with TRBJ2-1, with no clear D. The CDR3 runs 15 residues. The germline V and J ends were trimmed by 7 bases and 4 bases, with 17 bases remaining between them. Germline V gene sequence: CDR1 MNHEY, CDR2 SVGAGI.

CDR3 protein: CASSARQGANSPLHF. In nucleotides, the CDR3 is TGTGCCAGCAGCGCCCGACAGGGGGCCAATTCACCCCTCCACTTT. The chain uses TRBV2 and TRBJ1-6; TRBD1 matches at 10 bases. V was pared by 6 bases and J by 7 bases, with 6 bases of the junction left unmatched. The CDR3 spans 15 residues. Germline V gene data show CDR1 as SNHLY and CDR2 as FYNNEI. Based on the CDR3 plus reference TRBV2 and TRBJ1-6, the full variable domain is EPEVTQTPSHQVTQMGQEVILRCVPISNHLYFYWYRQILGQKVEFLVSFYNNEISEKSEIFDDQFSVERPDGSNFTLKIRSTKLEDSAMYFCASSARQGANSPLHFGNGTRLTVT.

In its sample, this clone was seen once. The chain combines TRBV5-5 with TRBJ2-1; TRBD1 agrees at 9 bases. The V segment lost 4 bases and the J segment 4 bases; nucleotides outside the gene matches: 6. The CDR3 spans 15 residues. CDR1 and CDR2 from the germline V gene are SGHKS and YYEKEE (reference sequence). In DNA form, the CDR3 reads TGTGCCAGCAGCCTTGGACAGGGGTTATACAATGAGCAGTTCTTC. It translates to CASSLGQGLYNEQFF.

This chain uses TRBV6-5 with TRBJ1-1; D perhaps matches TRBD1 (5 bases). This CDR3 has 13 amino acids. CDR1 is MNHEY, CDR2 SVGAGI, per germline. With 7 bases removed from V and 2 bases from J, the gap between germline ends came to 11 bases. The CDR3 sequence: CASKAGYNTEAFF. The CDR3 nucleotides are TGTGCCAGCAAAGCAGGGTATAACACTGAAGCTTTCTTT.

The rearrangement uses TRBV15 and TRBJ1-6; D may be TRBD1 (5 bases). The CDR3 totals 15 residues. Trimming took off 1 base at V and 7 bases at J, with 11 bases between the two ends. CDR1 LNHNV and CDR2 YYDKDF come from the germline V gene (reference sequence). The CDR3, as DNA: TGTGCCACCAGCAGAGCCAGGACAAGCAATTCACCCCTCCACTTT. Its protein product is CATSRARTSNSPLHF.

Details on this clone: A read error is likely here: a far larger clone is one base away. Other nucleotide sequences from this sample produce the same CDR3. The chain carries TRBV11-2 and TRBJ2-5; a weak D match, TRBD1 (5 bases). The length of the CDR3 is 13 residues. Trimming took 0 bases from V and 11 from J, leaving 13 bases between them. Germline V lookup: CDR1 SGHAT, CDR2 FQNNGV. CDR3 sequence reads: CASSLDLTRGQYF. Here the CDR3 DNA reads TGTGCCAGCAGCTTAGATCTGACAAGGGGTCAGTACTTC.